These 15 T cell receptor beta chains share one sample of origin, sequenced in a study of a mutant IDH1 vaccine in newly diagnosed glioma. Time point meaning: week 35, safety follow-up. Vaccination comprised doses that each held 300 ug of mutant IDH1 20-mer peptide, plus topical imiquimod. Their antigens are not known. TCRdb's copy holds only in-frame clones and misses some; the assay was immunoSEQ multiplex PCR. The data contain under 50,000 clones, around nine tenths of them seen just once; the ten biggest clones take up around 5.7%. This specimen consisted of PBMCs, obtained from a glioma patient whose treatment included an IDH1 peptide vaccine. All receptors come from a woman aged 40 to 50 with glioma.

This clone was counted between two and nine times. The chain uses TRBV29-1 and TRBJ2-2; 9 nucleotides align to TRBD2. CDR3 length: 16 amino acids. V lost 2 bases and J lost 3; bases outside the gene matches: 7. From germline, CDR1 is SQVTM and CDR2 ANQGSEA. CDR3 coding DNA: TGCAGCGTTGAATTTCCGAGCGGGAGGTACACCGGGGAGCTGTTTTTT. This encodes CSVEFPSGRYTGELFF.

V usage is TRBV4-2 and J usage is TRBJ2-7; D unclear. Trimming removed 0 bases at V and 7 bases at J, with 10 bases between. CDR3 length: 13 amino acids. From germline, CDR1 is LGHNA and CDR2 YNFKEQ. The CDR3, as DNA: TGTGCCAGCAGCCAAGAACCCAGAATTGAGCAGTACTTC. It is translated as CASSQEPRIEQYF.

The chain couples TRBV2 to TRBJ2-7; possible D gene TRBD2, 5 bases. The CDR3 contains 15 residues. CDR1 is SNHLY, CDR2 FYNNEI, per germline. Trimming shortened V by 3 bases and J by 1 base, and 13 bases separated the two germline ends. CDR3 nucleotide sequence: TGTGCCAGCAGTGAGAGTCGGGGTTGGTCCTACGAGCAGTACTTC. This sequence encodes CASSESRGWSYEQYF.

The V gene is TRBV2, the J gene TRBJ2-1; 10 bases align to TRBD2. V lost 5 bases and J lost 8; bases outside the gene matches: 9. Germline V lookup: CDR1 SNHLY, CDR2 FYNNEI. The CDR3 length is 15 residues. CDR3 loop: CASSPSGRAVDEQFF. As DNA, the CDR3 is TGTGCCAGCAGTCCCAGCGGGAGGGCCGTCGATGAGCAGTTCTTC. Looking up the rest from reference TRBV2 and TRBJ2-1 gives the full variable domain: EPEVTQTPSHQVTQMGQEVILRCVPISNHLYFYWYRQILGQKVEFLVSFYNNEISEKSEIFDDQFSVERPDGSNFTLKIRSTKLEDSAMYFCASSPSGRAVDEQFFGPGTRLTVL.

CDR3 amino acids: CASSFFGSYQPQHF. The CDR3 DNA is TGTGCCAGCAGTTTTTTCGGGAGCTATCAGCCCCAGCATTTT. The V and J genes are TRBV27 and TRBJ1-5; the D is unclear. This CDR3 spans 14 amino acids. CDR1 is MNHEY and CDR2 is SMNVEV in the germline V gene (reference sequence). V lost 3 bases and J 5 bases, leaving 11 bases between the germline ends.

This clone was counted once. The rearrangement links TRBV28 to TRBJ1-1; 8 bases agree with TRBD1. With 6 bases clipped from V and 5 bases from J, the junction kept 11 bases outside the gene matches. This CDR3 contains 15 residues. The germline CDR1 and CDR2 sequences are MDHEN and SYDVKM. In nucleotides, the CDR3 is TGTGCCAGCAGCCTCAACCCGGACAGGGCGACTGAAGCTTTCTTT. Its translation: CASSLNPDRATEAFF.

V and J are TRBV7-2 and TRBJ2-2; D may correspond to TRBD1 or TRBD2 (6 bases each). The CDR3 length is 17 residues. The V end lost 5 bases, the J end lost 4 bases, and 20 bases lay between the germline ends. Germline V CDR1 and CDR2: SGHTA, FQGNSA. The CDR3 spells CASSLRGAAAITGELFF. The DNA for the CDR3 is TGTGCCAGCAGCCTGAGGGGGGCAGCGGCTATCACCGGGGAGCTGTTTTTT.

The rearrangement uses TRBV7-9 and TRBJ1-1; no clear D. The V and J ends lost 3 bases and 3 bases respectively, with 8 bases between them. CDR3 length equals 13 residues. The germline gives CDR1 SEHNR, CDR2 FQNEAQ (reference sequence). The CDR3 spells CASSFRGYTEAFF. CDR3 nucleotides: TGTGCCAGCAGCTTCCGGGGTTACACTGAAGCTTTCTTT. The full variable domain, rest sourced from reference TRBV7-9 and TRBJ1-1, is DTGVSQNPRHKITKRGQNVTFRCDPISEHNRLYWYRQTLGQGPEFLTYFQNEAQLEKSRLLSDRFSAERPKGSFSTLEIQRTEQGDSAMYLCASSFRGYTEAFFGQGTRLTVV.

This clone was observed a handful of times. In nucleotides, the CDR3 is TGCAGCGTCGGTCCAGGCCGAAGGTATGGCTACACCTTC. It is translated as CSVGPGRRYGYTF. The chain combines TRBV29-1 with TRBJ1-2; the D is unclear. The germline CDR1 and CDR2 sequences are SQVTM and ANQGSEA. Trimming removed 6 bases from V and 5 bases from J, with 16 bases in between. The CDR3 spans 13 residues.

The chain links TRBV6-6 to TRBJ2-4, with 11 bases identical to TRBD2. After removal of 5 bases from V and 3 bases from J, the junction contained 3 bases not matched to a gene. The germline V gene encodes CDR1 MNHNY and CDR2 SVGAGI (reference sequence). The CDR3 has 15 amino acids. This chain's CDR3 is CASSVGLADKNIQYF. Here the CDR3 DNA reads TGTGCCAGCAGTGTGGGACTAGCGGACAAAAACATTCAGTACTTC.

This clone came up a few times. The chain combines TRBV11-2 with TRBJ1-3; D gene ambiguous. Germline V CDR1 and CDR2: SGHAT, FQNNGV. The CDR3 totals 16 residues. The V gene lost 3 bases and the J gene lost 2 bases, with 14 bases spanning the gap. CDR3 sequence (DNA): TGTGCCAGCAGCTTCAACGAGGGTTATACTGGAAACACCATATATTTT. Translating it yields CASSFNEGYTGNTIYF.

CDR3 amino acids: CASRAPPGGSGIGEQYF. In DNA, the CDR3 is TGTGCCAGCAGAGCGCCCCCTGGCGGGAGCGGGATAGGCGAGCAGTACTTC. V is TRBV25-1 and J is TRBJ2-7; 7 nucleotides agree with TRBD2. This CDR3 spans 17 amino acids. Germline V lookup: CDR1 MGHDK, CDR2 SYGVNS. V shed 6 bases and J 6 bases; nucleotides not matched to a gene: 20.

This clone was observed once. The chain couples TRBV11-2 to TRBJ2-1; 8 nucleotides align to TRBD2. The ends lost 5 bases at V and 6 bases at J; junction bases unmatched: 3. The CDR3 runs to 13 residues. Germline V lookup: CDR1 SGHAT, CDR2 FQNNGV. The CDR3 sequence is CASSPTSGNEQFF. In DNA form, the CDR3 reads TGTGCCAGCAGCCCTACTAGCGGCAATGAGCAGTTCTTC. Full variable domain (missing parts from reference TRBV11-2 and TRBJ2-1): EAGVAQSPRYKIIEKRQSVAFWCNPISGHATLYWYQQILGQGPKLLIQFQNNGVVDDSQLPKDRFSAERLKGVDSTLKIQPAKLEDSAVYLCASSPTSGNEQFFGPGTRLTVL.

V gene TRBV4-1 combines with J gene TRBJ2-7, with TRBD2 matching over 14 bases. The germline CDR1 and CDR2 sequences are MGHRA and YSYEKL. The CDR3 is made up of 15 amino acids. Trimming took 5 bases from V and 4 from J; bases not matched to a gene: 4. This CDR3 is CASSEGLAGVYEQYF. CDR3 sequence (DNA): TGCGCCAGCAGCGAGGGACTAGCGGGAGTTTACGAGCAGTACTTC.

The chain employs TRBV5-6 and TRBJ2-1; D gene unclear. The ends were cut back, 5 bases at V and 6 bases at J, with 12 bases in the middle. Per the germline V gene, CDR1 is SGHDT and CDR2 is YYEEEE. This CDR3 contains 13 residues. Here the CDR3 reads CASSPWAVNEQFF. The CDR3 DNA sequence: TGTGCCAGCAGTCCCTGGGCCGTCAATGAGCAGTTCTTC.